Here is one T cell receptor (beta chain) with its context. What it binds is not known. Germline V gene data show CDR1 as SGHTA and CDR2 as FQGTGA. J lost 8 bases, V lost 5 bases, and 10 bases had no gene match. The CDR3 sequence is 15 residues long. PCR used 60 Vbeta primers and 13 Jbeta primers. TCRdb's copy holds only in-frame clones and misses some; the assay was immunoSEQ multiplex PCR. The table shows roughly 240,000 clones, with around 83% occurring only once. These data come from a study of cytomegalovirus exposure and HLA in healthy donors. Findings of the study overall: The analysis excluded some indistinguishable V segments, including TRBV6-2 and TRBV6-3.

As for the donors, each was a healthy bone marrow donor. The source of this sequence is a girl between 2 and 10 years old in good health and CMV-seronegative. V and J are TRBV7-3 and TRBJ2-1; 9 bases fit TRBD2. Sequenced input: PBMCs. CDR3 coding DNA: TGTGCCAGCAGCCTGGAACTAGCGGGTGGGGATGAGCAGTTCTTC. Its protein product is CASSLELAGGDEQFF.